Listed here are 22 T cell receptor beta chains from one sample, sequenced in a study of shared clonotypes between healthy human individuals. TCRdb's copy holds only in-frame clones and misses some; the assay was immunoSEQ multiplex PCR. The sample carries a few million clones, about 94% recorded once. Positive CCR7 selection of CD45RO-negative cells yielded the naive CD8 cells, and terminally differentiated effector memory CD45RA+ cells were excluded. Sequencing was carried out using naive CD8+ T cells from PBMCs. The receptors shown here come from a man younger than 30 in good health. Some clones in this sample may be carry-over from other donors' samples.

This clone was recorded only once. The chain is built from TRBV7-6 and TRBJ2-3, with D possibly being TRBD2 (7 bases). Trimming cost V 0 bases and J 12 bases, with 10 bases left between them. In germline, CDR1 is SGHVS, CDR2 FNYEAQ. CDR3 size: 12 residues. In DNA form, the CDR3 reads TGTGCCAGCAGCTTAGCGGGGGGGCCTCAGTATTTT. Residues: CASSLAGGPQYF.

This sequence joins TRBV29-1 and TRBJ2-2; D unclear. Per germline, CDR1 SQVTM and CDR2 ANQGSEA. V was cut by 7 bases and J by 6 bases, with 9 bases left in between. The CDR3 loop spans 11 amino acids. DNA of the CDR3: TGCAGCGCCCAACGCGCCGGGGAGCTGTTTTTT. Its protein product is CSAQRAGELFF.

This chain uses TRBV5-4 with TRBJ2-4; 7 nucleotides line up with TRBD1. Germline V gene data show CDR1 as SGHNT and CDR2 as YYREEE (reference sequence). The CDR3 covers 11 residues. V lost 4 bases, J lost 11 bases, and 3 bases stayed unmatched. CDR3 sequence reads: CASSIGQVQYF. The CDR3 DNA reads TGTGCCAGCAGCATCGGACAGGTTCAGTACTTC. The complete variable domain, with remaining parts taken from reference TRBV5-4 and TRBJ2-4, reads ETGVTQSPTHLIKTRGQQVTLRCSSQSGHNTVSWYQQALGQGPQFIFQYYREEENGRGNFPPRFSGLQFPNYSSELNVNALELDDSALYLCASSIGQVQYFGAGTRLSVL.

This sequence joins TRBV19 and TRBJ2-3; D perhaps matches TRBD1 (6 bases). Germline V gives CDR1 LNHDA, CDR2 SQIVND (reference sequence). This CDR3 region has 13 residues. The V end lost 10 bases, the J end lost 2 bases, and 13 bases lay between the germline ends. This CDR3 is CAISTGLTDTQYF. The CDR3 DNA sequence: TGTGCCATTTCCACAGGGCTCACAGATACGCAGTATTTT.

This chain joins TRBV27 and TRBJ1-2, with 9 bases fitting TRBD1. Germline CDR1 MNHEY, CDR2 SMNVEV (reference sequence). The V and J ends lost 5 bases and 6 bases, in that order; junction bases with no gene match: 7. This CDR3 region has 14 residues. CDR3 bases: TGTGCCAGCAGTGTAACAGGGGGCGGTGATGGCTACACCTTC. Translation: CASSVTGGGDGYTF.

The chain links TRBV7-9 to TRBJ1-5, with D hard to call. The CDR3 loop spans 15 amino acids. V lost 1 base, J lost 2 bases, and 9 bases lay in between. Germline V gene lookup returns CDR1 SEHNR and CDR2 FQNEAQ (reference sequence). CDR3 coding DNA: TGTGCCAGCAGCTTAGATACGGCAGGCAATCAGCCCCAGCATTTT. Protein sequence: CASSLDTAGNQPQHF.

V and J are TRBV6-6 and TRBJ1-5, with TRBD1 matching 7 bases. Trimming removed 7 bases from V and 0 bases from J; junction bases left unmatched: 9. The CDR3 is 16 residues long. From germline, CDR1 is MNHNY and CDR2 SVGAGI (reference sequence). Here the CDR3 reads CASTGDSTYSNQPQHF. DNA for the CDR3: TGTGCCAGCACCGGGGACAGCACTTATAGCAATCAGCCCCAGCATTTT.

The CDR3 loop is CASSLEDGTRGETQYF. The CDR3 coding sequence is TGTGCCAGCAGCTTAGAAGACGGGACCAGGGGGGAGACCCAGTACTTC. The chain links TRBV7-9 to TRBJ2-5; 7 nucleotides match TRBD1. The CDR3 extends over 16 amino acids. Losses at the gene ends were 1 base for V and 5 bases for J; bases not matched to a gene: 10. Germline V gives CDR1 SEHNR, CDR2 FQNEAQ (reference sequence). The entire variable domain, with the rest obtained from reference TRBV7-9 and TRBJ2-5, is as follows: DTGVSQNPRHKITKRGQNVTFRCDPISEHNRLYWYRQTLGQGPEFLTYFQNEAQLEKSRLLSDRFSAERPKGSFSTLEIQRTEQGDSAMYLCASSLEDGTRGETQYFGPGTRLLVL.

This clone came up once. The gene calls are TRBV5-6 and TRBJ2-1; possible D gene TRBD1, 5 bases. There are 16 residues in the CDR3. Germline assignment: CDR1 SGHDT and CDR2 YYEEEE. Trimming stripped 4 bases from V and 5 bases from J, with 19 bases between. CDR3 coding DNA: TGTGCCAGCAGCGGATTAGGGGCAGGGTGGAACAATGAGCAGTTCTTC. Its translation: CASSGLGAGWNNEQFF.

The chain carries TRBV9 and TRBJ2-3; TRBD2 aligns across 14 bases. V shed 2 bases and J 6 bases; nucleotides not matched to a gene: 11. The CDR3 spans 18 residues. Germline-derived CDR1 and CDR2 are SGDLS and YYNGEE. CDR3 region: CASSVGLAGGPHVDTQYF. CDR3 nucleotide sequence: TGTGCCAGCAGCGTCGGACTAGCGGGAGGCCCCCATGTCGATACGCAGTATTTT.

V is TRBV12-5 and J is TRBJ2-1; 7 bases are a match to TRBD2. CDR1 is LGHNT, CDR2 FRNRAP, per germline. Trimming at V came to 1 base and at J to 0 bases, leaving 12 bases not matched to a gene. The CDR3 spans 19 residues. CDR3 region: CASGLATLREPNSYNEQFF. The CDR3 region has the DNA TGTGCTAGTGGTTTGGCAACATTGCGGGAGCCGAACTCCTACAATGAGCAGTTCTTC.

In DNA form, the CDR3 reads TGTGCCATCAGCATAGCGTACGATTCAGCAGAGACCCAGTACTTC. Its translation: CAISIAYDSAETQYF. The chain links TRBV10-3 to TRBJ2-5; D might be TRBD2 (5 bases). Trimming stripped 6 bases from V and 4 bases from J, with 18 bases between. Per the germline V gene, CDR1 is ENHRY and CDR2 is SYGVKD. This CDR3 is built from 15 residues.

V is TRBV28 and J is TRBJ2-1; 8 positions agree with TRBD1. This CDR3 region has 18 residues. Per the germline V gene, CDR1 is MDHEN and CDR2 is SYDVKM. The V gene end was trimmed by 8 bases and the J gene end by 0 bases; junction bases not matched to a gene: 15. The CDR3 coding sequence is TGTGCCAGCCTAGAAGACAGGGGAGGTTCGGGCTCCTACAATGAGCAGTTCTTC. Amino acid sequence: CASLEDRGGSGSYNEQFF. The entire variable domain, with the rest obtained from reference TRBV28 and TRBJ2-1, is as follows: DVKVTQSSRYLVKRTGEKVFLECVQDMDHENMFWYRQDPGLGLRLIYFSYDVKMKEKGDIPEGYSVSREKKERFSLILESASTNQTSMYLCASLEDRGGSGSYNEQFFGPGTRLTVL.

This chain links TRBV18 with TRBJ2-7; D perhaps matches TRBD2 (6 bases). In germline, CDR1 is KGHSH, CDR2 LQKENI. The CDR3 covers 16 residues. Trimming took off 5 bases at V and 4 bases at J, with 21 bases between the two ends. The CDR3 coding sequence is TGTGCCAGCTCAGCCTCTCGGGAGATAAAGGGGTACGAGCAGTACTTC. This translates into CASSASREIKGYEQYF.

The genes are TRBV4-3 and TRBJ1-3, with D unresolved. Germline V gene lookup returns CDR1 LGHNA and CDR2 YSLEER. This CDR3 contains 17 residues. Trimming cost V 0 bases and J 0 bases, with 12 bases left between them. The CDR3 coding sequence is TGCGCCAGCAGCCAAGATTTCTTGGGTAACTCTGGAAACACCATATATTTT. This codes for CASSQDFLGNSGNTIYF.

This clone occurred once. The CDR3 nucleotides read TGTGCCAGCAAGCCCGACCCCTACAATGAGCAGTTCTTC. It specifies CASKPDPYNEQFF. The chain recombines TRBV2 with TRBJ2-1; D gene ambiguous. Trimming stripped 7 bases from V and 2 bases from J, with 9 bases between. This CDR3 region has 13 residues. The germline V gene has CDR1 SNHLY and CDR2 FYNNEI.

The chain links TRBV27 to TRBJ1-1; D may be TRBD1 (5 bases). Germline assignment: CDR1 MNHEY and CDR2 SMNVEV (reference sequence). This CDR3 spans 13 amino acids. V dropped 11 bases and J dropped 4 bases, with 17 bases sitting between them. Written as DNA, the CDR3 is TGTGCCTCCTCCTGGGGGGGAACCACTGAAGCTTTCTTT. Its translation is CASSWGGTTEAFF.

The rearrangement links TRBV10-2 to TRBJ2-7, with TRBD1 matching over 9 bases. Germline V lookup: CDR1 WSHSY, CDR2 SAAADI. V lost 6 bases to trimming and J lost 5 bases; unmatched junction nucleotides: 8. This CDR3 region has 14 residues. The CDR3 bases are TGCGCCAGCAGGCACACAGGGGGCTGGAACGAGCAGTACTTC. It codes for CASRHTGGWNEQYF.

This chain joins TRBV10-2 and TRBJ2-7; 9 positions match TRBD1. Losses at the gene ends were 3 bases for V and 6 bases for J; bases not matched to a gene: 9. Germline V lookup: CDR1 WSHSY, CDR2 SAAADI. This CDR3 is 15 amino acids long. CDR3 sequence: CASSDSGTGPFEQYF. The CDR3 DNA is TGCGCCAGCAGTGATTCCGGGACAGGGCCTTTCGAGCAGTACTTC.

The chain is built from TRBV28 and TRBJ1-2, with 10 positions matching TRBD1. Germline loops: CDR1 MDHEN, CDR2 SYDVKM. The ends lost 1 base at V and 14 bases at J; junction bases unmatched: 10. The CDR3 is made up of 14 amino acids. CDR3 coding DNA: TGTGCCAGCAGTTTATATCGGGGACAGGGGCTTTTTACCTTC. The encoded protein is CASSLYRGQGLFTF.

The J gene is TRBJ2-2, the V gene TRBV7-9; D is undetermined. Germline-derived CDR1 and CDR2 are SEHNR and FQNEAQ (reference sequence). Between the trimmed V and J ends, which lost 5 bases and 6 bases, there was a span of 10 bases. The CDR3 consists of 13 residues. For the CDR3, the DNA is TGTGCCAGCAGCGTCTTTACGGCCGGGGAGCTGTTTTTT. This translates into CASSVFTAGELFF.

The V call is TRBV5-1, the J call TRBJ2-4; 10 nucleotides agree with TRBD2. CDR1 and CDR2 (germline): SGHRS, YFSETQ. The junction had 3 bases not matched to a gene; V was cut back by 4 bases and J by 2 bases. The CDR3 runs to 15 residues. The CDR3 is CASSPLAGPKNIQYF. Written as DNA, the CDR3 is TGCGCCAGCAGCCCACTAGCGGGACCCAAAAACATTCAGTACTTC.